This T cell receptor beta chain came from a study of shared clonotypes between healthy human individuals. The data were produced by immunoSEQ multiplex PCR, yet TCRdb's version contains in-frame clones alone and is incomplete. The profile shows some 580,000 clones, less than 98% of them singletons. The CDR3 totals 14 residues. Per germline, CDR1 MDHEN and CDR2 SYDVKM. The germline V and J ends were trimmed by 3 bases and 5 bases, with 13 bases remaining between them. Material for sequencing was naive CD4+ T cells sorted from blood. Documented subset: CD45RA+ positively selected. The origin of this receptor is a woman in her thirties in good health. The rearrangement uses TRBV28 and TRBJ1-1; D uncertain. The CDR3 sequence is CASSFVRDRTEAFF. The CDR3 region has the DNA TGTGCCAGCAGTTTCGTGAGGGATCGGACTGAAGCTTTCTTT.